These 12 T cell receptor beta chains were sequenced from one sample in a study of blood T cell repertoires in COVID-19. Measured with immunoSEQ multiplex PCR; TCRdb has only the in-frame clones, and not every one. This repertoire shows about 68,000 clones, roughly 86% found once; its top ten account for 4.1%. Sequencing was performed on peripheral blood. These TCRs come from a man over 45 with acute or convalescent COVID-19.

The chain links TRBV6-5 to TRBJ1-4; a possible D gene is TRBD1 (5 bases). CDR3 length: 14 residues. V was pared by 6 bases and J by 2 bases, with 10 bases between. Germline CDR1 MNHEY, CDR2 SVGAGI. CDR3 nucleotides: TGTGCCAGCAGCCCCGACAGTACTAATGAAAAACTGTTTTTT. Encoded protein: CASSPDSTNEKLFF.

The chain joins TRBV28 to TRBJ1-2; 8 nucleotides line up with TRBD1. The CDR3 extends over 13 amino acids. J lost 4 bases, V lost 7 bases, and 5 bases had no gene match. Per germline, CDR1 MDHEN and CDR2 SYDVKM. CDR3 DNA: TGTGCCAGCAACCGACAGGGGACCTATGGCTACACCTTC. Amino acid sequence: CASNRQGTYGYTF.

The chain couples TRBV10-1 to TRBJ2-2, with a possible D match to TRBD2 (7 bases). Germline lookup yields CDR1 WNHNN and CDR2 SYGVQD (reference sequence). There are 14 residues in the CDR3. The germline V and J ends were trimmed by 3 bases and 4 bases, with 9 bases remaining between them. CDR3 DNA sequence: TGCGCCAGCAGTGAAGGGGGGGCCACCGGGGAGCTGTTTTTT. Protein sequence: CASSEGGATGELFF.

V gene TRBV11-3 combines with J gene TRBJ2-2; no clear D gene. This CDR3 is built from 14 residues. Trimming shortened V by 3 bases and J by 0 bases, and 5 bases separated the two germline ends. The germline V gene encodes CDR1 SGHNT and CDR2 YENEEA. The CDR3 loop reads CASSLHTNTGELFF. The CDR3 DNA reads as TGTGCCAGCAGCTTGCACACGAACACCGGGGAGCTGTTTTTT.

CDR3 residues: CASSVLAERQWSTDTQYF. The CDR3 coding sequence is TGTGCCAGCAGTGTACTAGCCGAGCGCCAGTGGAGCACAGATACGCAGTATTTT. The chain joins TRBV2 to TRBJ2-3; tentative D call: TRBD2 (6 bases). V lost 4 bases and J 0 bases, leaving 20 bases between the germline ends. The CDR3 totals 18 residues. Germline V gene lookup returns CDR1 SNHLY and CDR2 FYNNEI.

A few counts support this clone. The V gene is TRBV29-1, the J gene TRBJ1-2; TRBD1 matches 7 bases. Germline values: CDR1 SQVTM, CDR2 ANQGSEA. V lost 4 bases to trimming and J lost 2 bases; unmatched junction nucleotides: 7. CDR3 size: 14 residues. In DNA, the CDR3 is TGCAGCGTTGGAGGGTCGGACAGGAACTATGGCTACACCTTC. It codes for CSVGGSDRNYGYTF.

The CDR3 nucleotides read TGTGCCACCAGCAGAGATGAAGGCGGTGAAAAACTGTTTTTT. Translating it yields CATSRDEGGEKLFF. The chain joins TRBV15 to TRBJ1-4; unclear D gene. V lost 0 bases to trimming and J lost 7 bases, with 9 bases between them. This CDR3 contains 14 residues. Looked up from germline, CDR1 is LNHNV and CDR2 is YYDKDF (reference sequence).

This chain connects TRBV6-5 to TRBJ1-6; 10 bases are shared with TRBD1. The CDR3 runs to 14 residues. The V segment lost 5 bases and the J segment 10 bases; nucleotides outside the gene matches: 5. Germline loops: CDR1 MNHEY, CDR2 SVGAGI. CDR3 residues: CASSPTGGGSPLHF. DNA of the CDR3: TGTGCCAGCAGTCCGACAGGGGGCGGATCACCCCTCCACTTT.

The chain joins TRBV9 to TRBJ2-7; 14 positions agree with TRBD2. The CDR3 contains 18 residues. V lost 4 bases and J lost 3; bases outside the gene matches: 12. Germline V gene lookup returns CDR1 SGDLS and CDR2 YYNGEE. The CDR3 sequence is CASSPRTSGGIAGYEQYF. For the CDR3, the DNA is TGTGCCAGCAGCCCGCGGACTAGCGGGGGGATTGCTGGCTACGAGCAGTACTTC. Looking up the rest from reference TRBV9 and TRBJ2-7 gives the full variable domain: DSGVTQTPKHLITATGQRVTLRCSPRSGDLSVYWYQQSLDQGLQFLIQYYNGEERAKGNILERFSAQQFPDLHSELNLSSLELGDSALYFCASSPRTSGGIAGYEQYFGPGTRLTVT.

V is TRBV7-9 and J is TRBJ1-2, with D hard to call. V was shortened by 3 bases and J by 3 bases, with 8 bases between the two germline ends. The CDR3 is 13 residues long. Per the germline V gene, CDR1 is SEHNR and CDR2 is FQNEAQ (reference sequence). The CDR3 is CASSFQADYGYTF. The CDR3 DNA sequence: TGTGCCAGCAGCTTTCAGGCTGACTATGGCTACACCTTC.

CDR3 amino acids: CASSLASSDNEQFF. The CDR3 DNA is TGCGCCAGCAGCTTGGCCTCTTCGGACAATGAGCAGTTCTTC. The rearrangement joins TRBV5-1 to TRBJ2-1; D is ambiguous. Germline V gene sequence: CDR1 SGHRS, CDR2 YFSETQ. CDR3 length equals 14 residues. Trimming shortened V by 0 bases and J by 5 bases, and 9 bases separated the two germline ends.

This chain links TRBV9 with TRBJ2-6; perhaps TRBD1 as D (6 bases). The V gene lost 4 bases and the J gene lost 1 base, with 6 bases spanning the gap. This CDR3 contains 14 residues. Germline-derived CDR1 and CDR2 are SGDLS and YYNGEE. The chain's CDR3 is CASSQGSGANVLTF. CDR3 bases: TGTGCCAGCAGCCAGGGGTCTGGGGCCAACGTCCTGACTTTC.